This T cell receptor (beta chain) derives from a study of cytomegalovirus exposure and HLA in healthy donors. About the research overall: In an early release, HLA-typed donors contributed about 79 million unique TCR sequences. Of the donors genotyped, about 390 in all, 75% to 85% fell in the Caucasian-associated ancestry cluster.

The PCR was carried out with 60 Vbeta primers and 13 Jbeta primers. Measured with immunoSEQ multiplex PCR; TCRdb has only the in-frame clones, and not every one. The sample shows over 120,000 clones, more than 7.5% of them seen only once. The TCR was taken from a man in his fifties or sixties in good health and CMV-seronegative. The sample consisted of PBMCs.

The CDR3 DNA is TGTGCCAGCAGCTTAGGGGAGGGACTCGCCTACGAGCAGTACTTC. Its translation is CASSLGEGLAYEQYF. V usage is TRBV7-8 and J usage is TRBJ2-7; 7 bases fit TRBD2. Trimming removed 1 base from V and 2 bases from J; junction bases left unmatched: 5. This CDR3 has 15 amino acids. Germline V gene data show CDR1 as SGHVS and CDR2 as FQNEAQ.